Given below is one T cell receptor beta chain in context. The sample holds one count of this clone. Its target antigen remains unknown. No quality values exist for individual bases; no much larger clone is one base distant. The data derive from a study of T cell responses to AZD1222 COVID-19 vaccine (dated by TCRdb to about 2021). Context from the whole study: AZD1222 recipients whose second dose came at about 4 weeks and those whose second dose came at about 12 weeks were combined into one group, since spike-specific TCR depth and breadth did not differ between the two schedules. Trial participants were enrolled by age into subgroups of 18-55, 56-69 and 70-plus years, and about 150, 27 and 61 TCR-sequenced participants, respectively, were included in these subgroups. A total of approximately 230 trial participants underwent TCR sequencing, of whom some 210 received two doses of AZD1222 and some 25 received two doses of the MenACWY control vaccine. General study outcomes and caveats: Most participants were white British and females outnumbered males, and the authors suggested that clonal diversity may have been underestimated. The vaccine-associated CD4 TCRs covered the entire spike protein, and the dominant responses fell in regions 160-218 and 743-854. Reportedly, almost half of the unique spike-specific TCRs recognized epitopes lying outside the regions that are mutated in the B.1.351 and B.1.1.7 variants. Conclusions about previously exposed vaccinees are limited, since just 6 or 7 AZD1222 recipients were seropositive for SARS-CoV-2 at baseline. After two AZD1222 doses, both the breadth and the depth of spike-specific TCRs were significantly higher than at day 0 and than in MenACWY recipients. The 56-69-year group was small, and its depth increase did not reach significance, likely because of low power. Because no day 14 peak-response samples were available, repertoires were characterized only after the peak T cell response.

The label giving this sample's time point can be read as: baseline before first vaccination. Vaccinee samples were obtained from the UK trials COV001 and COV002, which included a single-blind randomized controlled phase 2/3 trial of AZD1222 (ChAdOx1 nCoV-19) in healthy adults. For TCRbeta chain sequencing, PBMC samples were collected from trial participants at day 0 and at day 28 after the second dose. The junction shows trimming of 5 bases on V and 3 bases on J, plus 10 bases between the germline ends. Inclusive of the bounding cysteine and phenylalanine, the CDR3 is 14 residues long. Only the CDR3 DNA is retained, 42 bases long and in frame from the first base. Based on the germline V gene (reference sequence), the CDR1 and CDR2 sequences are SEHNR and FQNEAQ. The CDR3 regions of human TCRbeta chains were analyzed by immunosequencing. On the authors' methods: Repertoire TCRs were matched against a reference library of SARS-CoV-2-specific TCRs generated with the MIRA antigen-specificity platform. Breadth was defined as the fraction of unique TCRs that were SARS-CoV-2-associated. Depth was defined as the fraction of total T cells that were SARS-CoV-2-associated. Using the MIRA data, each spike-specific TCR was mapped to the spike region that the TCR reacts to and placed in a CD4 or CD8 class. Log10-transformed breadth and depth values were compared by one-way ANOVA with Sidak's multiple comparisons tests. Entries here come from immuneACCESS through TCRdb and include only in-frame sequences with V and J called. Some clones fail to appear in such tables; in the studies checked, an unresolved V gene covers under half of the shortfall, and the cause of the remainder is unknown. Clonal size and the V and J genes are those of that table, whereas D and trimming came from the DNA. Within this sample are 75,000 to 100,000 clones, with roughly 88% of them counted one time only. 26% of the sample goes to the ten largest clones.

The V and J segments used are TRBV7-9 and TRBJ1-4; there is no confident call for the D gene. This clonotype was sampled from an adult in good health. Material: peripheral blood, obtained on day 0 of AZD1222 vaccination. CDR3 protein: CASSEWHPNEKLFF. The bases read TGTGCCAGCAGCGAATGGCACCCTAATGAAAAACTGTTTTTT.